Below, 10 T cell receptor beta chains from the same sample are listed, as sequenced in a study of blood T cells in healthy people across ages. Through a sample-barcoded 5' primer and a J-beta primer mix, a second PCR was run for roughly 7 to 12 cycles. In TCRdb, the 5' RACE reads were re-called with MiXCR into one record per CDR3 protein. The repertoire holds 580,000 or so distinct CDR3 sequences, around 50% seen once, with 20% to 25% in the top ten. The sample consisted of blood. These receptors all stem from a man older than 75 in good health.

There are a few counts of this clonotype. V usage is TRBV4-1 and J usage is TRBJ2-3, with D uncertain. CDR3 size: 13 residues. The germline CDR1 and CDR2 sequences are MGHRA and YSYEKL. V lost 2 bases to trimming and J lost 3 bases, with 6 bases between them. CDR3 sequence reads: CASSQMGTDTQYF. Here the CDR3 DNA reads TGCGCCAGCAGCCAAATGGGGACAGATACGCAGTATTTT.

In this sample, this clonotype turned up a few times. The V gene is TRBV6-2 or TRBV6-3, the J gene TRBJ2-5; D is unresolved. The end of the DNA aligns better with TRBJ2-7, so the J call may be wrong. The CDR3 runs to 12 residues. Germline CDR1 is MNHEY and CDR2 is SVGEGT. The DNA of the CDR3 is TGTGCCAGCAGTATGACAAGCCACGAGCAGTACTTC. It translates to CASSMTSHEQYF.

This clonotype was recorded a few times. This chain uses TRBV29-1 with TRBJ1-4; 7 positions match TRBD1. The CDR3 covers 13 residues. Germline V gene lookup returns CDR1 SQVTM and CDR2 ANQGSEA. J lost 5 bases, V lost 7 bases, and 7 bases had no gene match. Here the CDR3 DNA reads TGCAGCGCCATCCGGACAGGAAATGAAAAACTGTTTTTT. Amino acids: CSAIRTGNEKLFF.

The chain links TRBV27 to TRBJ1-1; D gene uncertain. V gave up 4 bases and J gave up 4 bases, with 13 bases separating them. This CDR3 has 14 amino acids. Germline loops: CDR1 MNHEY, CDR2 SMNVEV (reference sequence). The CDR3 region is CASSSPGFPTEAFF. The CDR3 region has the DNA TGTGCCAGCAGTTCCCCGGGTTTTCCCACTGAAGCTTTCTTT.

This rearrangement joins TRBV18 to TRBJ2-7, with 10 bases that match TRBD1. Germline V gene lookup returns CDR1 KGHSH and CDR2 LQKENI. The CDR3 runs 16 residues. V dropped 6 bases and J dropped 5; count of bases not matched to a gene: 13. The CDR3 DNA follows: TGTGCCAGCTCGCCCCAGGGACAGGGGATAGGCCACGAGCAGTACTTC. It codes for CASSPQGQGIGHEQYF.

V and J are TRBV20-1 and TRBJ2-5, with TRBD1 matching over 7 bases. The CDR3 runs 15 residues. Germline CDR1 DFQATT, CDR2 SNEGSKA (reference sequence). Losses at the gene ends were 3 bases for V and 3 bases for J; bases not matched to a gene: 10. CDR3 coding DNA: TGCAGTGCTAGCCAGATCAGGGGGTGGGAAGAGACCCAGTACTTC. Its translation is CSASQIRGWEETQYF.

The gene calls are TRBV30 and TRBJ2-3; no firm D call. This CDR3 comprises 12 residues. Germline values: CDR1 GTSNPN, CDR2 SVGIG (reference sequence). The V end was cut by 1 base, the J end by 2 bases, with 4 bases between. The CDR3 loop is CAWSAPTDTQYF. In nucleotides, the CDR3 is TGTGCCTGGAGTGCACCCACAGATACGCAGTATTTT.

The table lists this clonotype with a count of one. This may come from a read error, since a much larger clone is one base off. Written as DNA, the CDR3 is TGTACCAGCAGTTACTCGACTCCTAGCGGGAGTTATGGTGAGCAGTTCTTC. This sequence encodes CTSSYSTPSGSYGEQFF. This rearrangement joins TRBV6-6 to TRBJ2-1; 10 nucleotides agree with TRBD2. The germline CDR1 and CDR2 sequences are MNHNY and SVGAGI (reference sequence). The CDR3 has 17 residues.

This chain uses TRBV6-2 or TRBV6-3 with TRBJ1-1; D ambiguous. Germline V gene data show CDR1 as MNHEY and CDR2 as SVGEGT. V was clipped by 9 bases and J by 4 bases, with 18 bases between them. The CDR3 extends over 14 amino acids. The CDR3 DNA follows: TGTGCCAGTTACCGGGGAGTGGCTGCCACTGAAGCTTTCTTT. This codes for CASYRGVAATEAFF.

V is TRBV7-2 and J is TRBJ1-5, with 7 nucleotides matching TRBD1. Losses at the gene ends were 4 bases for V and 9 bases for J; bases not matched to a gene: 9. Germline CDR1 reads SGHTA; CDR2 reads FQGNSA. The CDR3 has 14 residues. This CDR3 reads CASSSGTDPRPQHF. The CDR3 DNA sequence: TGTGCCAGCAGCTCAGGGACAGATCCTCGGCCCCAGCATTTT.